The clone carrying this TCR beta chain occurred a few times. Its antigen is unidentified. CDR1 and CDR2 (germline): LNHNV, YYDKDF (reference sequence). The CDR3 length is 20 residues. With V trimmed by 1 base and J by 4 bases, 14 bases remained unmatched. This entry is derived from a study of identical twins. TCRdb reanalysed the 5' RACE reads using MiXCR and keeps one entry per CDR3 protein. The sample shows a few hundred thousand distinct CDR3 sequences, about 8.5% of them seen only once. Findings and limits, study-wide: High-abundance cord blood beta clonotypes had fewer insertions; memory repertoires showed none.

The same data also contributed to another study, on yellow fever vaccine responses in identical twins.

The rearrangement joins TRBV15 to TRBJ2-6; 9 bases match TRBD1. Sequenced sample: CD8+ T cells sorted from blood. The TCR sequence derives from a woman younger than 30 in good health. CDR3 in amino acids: CATSRVGDRENPGGANVLTF. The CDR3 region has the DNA TGTGCCACCAGCAGAGTGGGGGACAGGGAGAACCCTGGGGGGGCCAACGTCCTGACTTTC.